This TCR beta chain comes out of a study of T-cell memory formation after mild COVID-19. The overall study: The study found TCR clusters largely donor specific.

The ends lost 0 bases at V and 2 bases at J; junction bases unmatched: 3. This CDR3 contains 18 residues. Germline-derived CDR1 and CDR2 are SEHNR and FQNEAQ (reference sequence). Note on this clonotype: What it recognizes is unknown.

TCRdb reprocessed the 5' RACE reads via MiXCR and lists one record per CDR3 protein. The table lists hundreds of thousands of distinct CDR3 sequences, about a sixth of them singletons. General study results and limits: Memory from before infection featured some responding clones, which suggests cross-reactive memory joined. Of the contracting clones, CD4+ ones lay mainly in CM and EM, and CD8+ ones in EMRA.

This clonotype was obtained from an adult woman who had mild COVID-19 (a few samples of this study predate the infection). Cell type and time point are not known. Sequencing used PBMCs or a T cell subset sorted from them (not recorded which). The gene calls are TRBV7-9 and TRBJ2-6, with 11 bases matching TRBD1. As DNA, the CDR3 is TGTGCCAGCAGCTTAGCGTCGGGACAGGGGGCTGGGGCCAACGTCCTGACTTTC. It codes for CASSLASGQGAGANVLTF. Full variable domain (missing parts from reference TRBV7-9 and TRBJ2-6): DTGVSQNPRHKITKRGQNVTFRCDPISEHNRLYWYRQTLGQGPEFLTYFQNEAQLEKSRLLSDRFSAERPKGSFSTLEIQRTEQGDSAMYLCASSLASGQGAGANVLTFGAGSRLTVL.